The sequence of this TCR beta chain was determined in a study of blood T cell repertoires in COVID-19. Study information: The cDNA or gDNA used as material had been derived from T cells, B-cell-depleted T cells, or PBMCs.

Clones were sequenced by immunoSEQ multiplex PCR, and TCRdb holds only the in-frame ones, with some missing. The sample has 250,000 to 300,000 clones; around four fifths are singletons. The sample comprised peripheral blood. This clonotype was sampled from a man aged 55 to 70 who had recovered from COVID-19.

Here the CDR3 reads CANLEEANVLTF. CDR3 sequence (DNA): TGTGCCAACCTAGAAGAGGCCAACGTCCTGACTTTC. The V call is TRBV7-9, the J call TRBJ2-6; D not resolved. V lost 10 bases, J lost 6 bases, and 10 bases lay in between. Germline V gene sequence: CDR1 SEHNR, CDR2 FQNEAQ (reference sequence). This CDR3 is 12 amino acids long.